This T cell receptor (beta chain) was found in a study of cytomegalovirus exposure and HLA in healthy donors. About the research overall: A data release that came early held roughly 80 million unique TCRs from HLA-typed donors. Overall study results and limits: Most likely, a cluster of highly shared sequence variants arose as a sequencing artifact.

About this clone: Antigen: not known.

Amplification used 60 Vbeta primers and 13 Jbeta primers. Libraries were prepared by immunoSEQ multiplex PCR; TCRdb keeps only in-frame clonotypes and omits some of them. This sample has roughly 200,000 clones, with approximately 86% found just once. This clonotype was sampled from a woman aged 25 to 45 in good health and CMV-seronegative. Sequences were obtained from PBMCs.

The CDR3 DNA sequence: TGTGCCAGCAGGCGGGACAGGGGTTTCGAGCAGTACTTC. Its protein product is CASRRDRGFEQYF. The chain employs TRBV28 and TRBJ2-7; 10 bases are shared with TRBD1. Germline V gives CDR1 MDHEN, CDR2 SYDVKM. CDR3 length equals 13 residues. Germline trimming cut 6 bases from V and 6 bases from J; bases unmatched to any gene: 5.